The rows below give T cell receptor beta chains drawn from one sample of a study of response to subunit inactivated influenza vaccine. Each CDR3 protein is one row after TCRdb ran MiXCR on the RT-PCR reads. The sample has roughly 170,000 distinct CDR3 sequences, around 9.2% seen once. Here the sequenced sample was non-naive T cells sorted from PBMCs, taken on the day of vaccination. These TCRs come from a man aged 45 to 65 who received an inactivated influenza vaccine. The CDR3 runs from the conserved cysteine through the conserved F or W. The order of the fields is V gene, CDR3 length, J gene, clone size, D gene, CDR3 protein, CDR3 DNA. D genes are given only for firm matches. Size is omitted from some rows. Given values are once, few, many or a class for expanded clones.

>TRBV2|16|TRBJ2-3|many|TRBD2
CASTPFGGDYTDTQYF
TGTGCCAGCACTCCCTTCGGGGGGGATTACACAGATACGCAGTATTTT
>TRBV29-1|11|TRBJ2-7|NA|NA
CSVARGYEQYF
TGCAGCGTTGCAAGGGGCTACGAGCAGTACTTC
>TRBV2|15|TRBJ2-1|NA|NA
CASSGQGGPGNEQFF
TGTGCCAGCAGTGGGCAGGGGGGGCCGGGCAATGAGCAGTTCTTC
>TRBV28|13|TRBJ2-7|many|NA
CASSQGNEYEQYF
TGTGCCAGCAGCCAGGGGAATGAGTACGAGCAGTACTTC
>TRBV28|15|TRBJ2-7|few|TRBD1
CASSKLGTGLYEQYF
TGTGCCAGCAGTAAGCTCGGGACAGGGCTGTACGAGCAGTACTTC
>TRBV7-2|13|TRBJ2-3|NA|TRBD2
CASSFEGLGTQYF
TGTGCCAGCAGCTTCGAGGGACTAGGTACGCAGTATTTT
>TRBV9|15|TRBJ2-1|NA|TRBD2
CASSVGGAGNNEQFF
TGTGCCAGCAGCGTCGGGGGGGCCGGGAACAATGAGCAGTTCTTC
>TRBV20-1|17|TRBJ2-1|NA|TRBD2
CSAREPLAGGRFNEQFF
TGCAGTGCTAGAGAGCCCCTAGCGGGGGGGCGGTTCAATGAGCAGTTCTTC
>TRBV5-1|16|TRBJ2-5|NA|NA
CASSLSDTSAYETQYF
TGCGCCAGCAGCTTGTCTGACACCTCTGCATACGAGACCCAGTACTTC
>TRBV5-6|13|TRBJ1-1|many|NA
CASSLEGHTEAFF
TGTGCCAGCAGCTTGGAGGGCCACACTGAAGCTTTCTTT
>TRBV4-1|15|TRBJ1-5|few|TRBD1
CASNPGQGAPQPQHF
TGCGCCAGCAACCCCGGACAGGGGGCACCTCAGCCCCAGCATTTT
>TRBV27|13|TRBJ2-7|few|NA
CASSLWADGEQYF
TGTGCCAGCAGTTTATGGGCAGACGGGGAGCAGTACTTC
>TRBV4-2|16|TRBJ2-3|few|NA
CASRSEGEAGVDTQYF
TGTGCCAGCAGGAGCGAGGGGGAGGCGGGGGTAGATACGCAGTATTTT
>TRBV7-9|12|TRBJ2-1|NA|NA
CASSLSPGEQFF
TGTGCCAGCAGCTTATCCCCGGGGGAGCAGTTCTTC
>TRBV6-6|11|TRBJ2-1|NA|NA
CASSRDIEQFF
TGTGCCAGCTCCCGGGATATTGAGCAGTTCTTC
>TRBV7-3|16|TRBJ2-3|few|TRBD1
CASSLGTGYNTDTQYF
TGTGCCAGCAGCTTAGGGACAGGCTACAACACAGATACGCAGTATTTT
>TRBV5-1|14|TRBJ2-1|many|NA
CASSLETAYNEQFF
TGCGCCAGCAGCTTGGAGACAGCTTACAATGAGCAGTTCTTC
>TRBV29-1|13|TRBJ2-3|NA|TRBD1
CSAGTGITDTQYF
TGCAGCGCCGGGACAGGGATCACAGATACGCAGTATTTT
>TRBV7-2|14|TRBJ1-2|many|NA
CASSLAALLYGYTF
TGTGCCAGCAGCTTAGCAGCCCTGCTCTATGGCTACACCTTC
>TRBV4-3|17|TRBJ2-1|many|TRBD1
CASSQFYTGTGVNEQFF
TGCGCCAGCAGCCAATTTTATACCGGGACAGGGGTTAATGAGCAGTTCTTC
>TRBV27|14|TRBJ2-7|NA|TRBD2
CASSEGGGAGEQYF
TGTGCCAGCAGTGAGGGCGGGGGGGCTGGCGAGCAGTACTTC
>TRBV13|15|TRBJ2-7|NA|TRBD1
CASSLPGQGLREQYF
TGTGCCAGCAGCTTGCCGGGACAGGGGTTGAGAGAGCAGTACTTC
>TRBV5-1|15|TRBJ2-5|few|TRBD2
CASSTGLAGQETQYF
TGCGCCAGCAGCACCGGACTAGCGGGGCAAGAGACCCAGTACTTC
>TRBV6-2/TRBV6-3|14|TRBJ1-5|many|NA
CASSFSQVYQPQHF
TGTGCCAGCAGTTTCAGCCAGGTCTATCAGCCCCAGCATTTT
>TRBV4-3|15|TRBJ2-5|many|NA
CASSQDLRGGKTQYF
TGCGCCAGCAGCCAAGATCTGCGGGGAGGCAAGACCCAGTACTTC
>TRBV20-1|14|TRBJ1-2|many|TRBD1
CSAQGQGISYGYTF
TGCAGTGCTCAGGGACAGGGGATCTCCTATGGCTACACCTTC
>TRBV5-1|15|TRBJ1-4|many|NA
CASSLDKGQSEKLFF
TGCGCCAGCAGCTTGGATAAAGGACAGAGTGAAAAACTGTTTTTT
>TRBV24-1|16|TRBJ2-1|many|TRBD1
CATSEAPGQGLGEQFF
TGTGCCACCAGTGAAGCCCCGGGACAGGGGCTAGGTGAGCAGTTCTTC
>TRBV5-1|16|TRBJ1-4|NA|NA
CASSFGSTAPNEKLFF
TGCGCCAGCAGCTTTGGCTCGACAGCGCCTAATGAAAAACTGTTTTTT
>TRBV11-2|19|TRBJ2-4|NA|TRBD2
CASSPGTSGGTTAKNIQYF
TGTGCCAGCAGCCCCGGGACTAGCGGGGGGACAACAGCCAAAAACATTCAGTACTTC
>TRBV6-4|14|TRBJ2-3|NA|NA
CASSGPSRWDTQYF
TGTGCCAGCAGTGGGCCCTCTAGATGGGATACGCAGTATTTT
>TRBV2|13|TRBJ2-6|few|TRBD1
CASNTGQGNVLTF
TGTGCCAGCAATACGGGACAGGGTAACGTCCTGACTTTC
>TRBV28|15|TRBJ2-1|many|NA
CASSPPGHRDNEQFF
TGTGCCAGCAGTCCCCCGGGACACCGGGACAATGAGCAGTTCTTC
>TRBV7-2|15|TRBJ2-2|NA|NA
CASSLVRENTGELFF
TGTGCCAGCAGCTTAGTTAGGGAGAACACCGGGGAGCTGTTTTTT
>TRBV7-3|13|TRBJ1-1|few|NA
CASSSGIGTEAFF
TGTGCCAGCAGCTCCGGCATCGGCACTGAAGCTTTCTTT
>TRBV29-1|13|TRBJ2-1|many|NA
CSVVGLNYNEQFF
TGCAGCGTTGTGGGCCTTAACTACAATGAGCAGTTCTTC
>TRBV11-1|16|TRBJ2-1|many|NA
CASSLRAALLGNEQFF
TGTGCCAGCAGCTTACGAGCGGCCCTTTTAGGGAATGAGCAGTTCTTC
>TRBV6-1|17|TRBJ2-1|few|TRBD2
CASSKGGLAENYNEQFF
TGTGCCAGCAGTAAAGGAGGACTAGCGGAAAACTACAATGAGCAGTTCTTC
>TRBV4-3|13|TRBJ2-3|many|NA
CASSQSLTDTQYF
TGCGCCAGCAGCCAAAGTCTCACAGATACGCAGTATTTT
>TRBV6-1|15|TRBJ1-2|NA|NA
CASSQMGKGTYGYTF
TGTGCCAGCAGCCAAATGGGCAAGGGGACCTATGGCTACACCTTC
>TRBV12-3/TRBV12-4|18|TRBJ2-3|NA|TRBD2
CASRPGTSGGALTDTQYF
TGTGCCAGCAGACCGGGGACTAGCGGGGGAGCCCTCACAGATACGCAGTATTTT
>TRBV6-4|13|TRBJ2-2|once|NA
CASRRESTGELFF
TGTGCCAGCAGAAGGGAATCGACCGGGGAGCTGTTTTTT
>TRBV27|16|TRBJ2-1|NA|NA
CASSPSTNAGNNEQFF
TGTGCCAGCAGTCCCTCGACCAACGCGGGTAACAATGAGCAGTTCTTC
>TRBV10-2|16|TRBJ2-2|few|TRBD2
CASRRTSGPNTGELFF
TGCGCCAGCAGAAGGACTAGCGGACCGAACACCGGGGAGCTGTTTTTT
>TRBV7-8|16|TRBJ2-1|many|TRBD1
CASSLLGTGVLDEQFF
TGTGCCAGCAGCCTCCTGGGGACAGGGGTTTTGGATGAGCAGTTCTTC
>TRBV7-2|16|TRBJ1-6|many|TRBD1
CASSIGQGSYNSPLHF
TGTGCCAGCAGCATTGGACAGGGGTCCTATAATTCACCCCTCCACTTT
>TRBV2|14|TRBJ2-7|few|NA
CASRKQGTRDEQYF
TGTGCCAGCAGAAAACAGGGCACTAGGGACGAGCAGTACTTC
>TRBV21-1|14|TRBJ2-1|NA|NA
CASSPWDRDNEQFF
TGTGCCAGCAGCCCCTGGGACAGGGACAATGAGCAGTTCTTC
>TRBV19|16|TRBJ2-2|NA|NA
CASSIYGQPPGRELFF
TGTGCCAGTAGTATTTATGGACAGCCGCCGGGTAGGGAGCTGTTTTTT
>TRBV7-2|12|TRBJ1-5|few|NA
CASSLSNQPQHF
TGTGCCAGCAGCTTATCGAATCAGCCCCAGCATTTT
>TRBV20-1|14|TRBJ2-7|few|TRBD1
CSATYSQGAYEQYF
TGCAGTGCTACGTACTCTCAGGGGGCCTACGAGCAGTACTTC
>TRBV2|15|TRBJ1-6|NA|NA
CASSALGDKYSPLHF
TGTGCCAGCTCGGCTCTAGGGGACAAATATTCACCCCTCCACTTT
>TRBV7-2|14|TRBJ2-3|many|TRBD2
CASSLWTSQDTQYF
TGTGCCAGCAGCTTGTGGACTAGCCAAGATACGCAGTATTTT
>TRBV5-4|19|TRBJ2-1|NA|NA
CAIGSLHRCWASSYNEQFF
TGTGCCATCGGCTCCTTGCACCGCTGCTGGGCCAGCTCCTACAATGAGCAGTTCTTC
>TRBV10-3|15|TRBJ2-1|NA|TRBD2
CAISVSSGGLNEQFF
TGTGCCATCAGTGTTAGTAGCGGGGGGCTCAATGAGCAGTTCTTC
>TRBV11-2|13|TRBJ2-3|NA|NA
CASSLSGAGTQYF
TGTGCCAGCAGCTTATCGGGGGCAGGGACGCAGTATTTT
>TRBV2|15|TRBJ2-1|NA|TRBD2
CASSAGGRAKNEQFF
TGTGCCAGCAGTGCTGGCGGGAGGGCCAAGAATGAGCAGTTCTTC
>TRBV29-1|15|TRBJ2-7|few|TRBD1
CSVEAITTGVGEQYF
TGCAGCGTTGAAGCTATAACTACAGGGGTCGGCGAGCAGTACTTC
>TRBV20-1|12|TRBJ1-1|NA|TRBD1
CSASEQGFTAFF
TGCAGTGCTAGCGAACAGGGGTTTACGGCTTTCTTT
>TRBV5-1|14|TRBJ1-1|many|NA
CASSLEPSRTEAFF
TGCGCCAGCAGCTTGGAGCCTTCTCGGACTGAAGCTTTCTTT